This T cell receptor beta chain appears in the sequencing data of a study of quantifying T cell responses using KT2 cells. Turning to the study itself: Reverse transcription used primers in the TCR alpha and beta constant regions. Estimated efficiency of the T4 ligation step was above 8.5% under optimum conditions. A predetermined fluorescence threshold ended the second PCR, run as a qPCR. Overall study findings and caveats: Counts of KT2 alpha and beta sequences rose linearly with the number of KT2 cells added.

A single-stranded UMI oligo with SP2 sequence was ligated to cDNA 3' ends. First-round PCR used 3 to 4 cycles and beta primers RC1.1 and RC1.2 covering TRBC1 and TRBC2. One entry per CDR3 protein results from TCRdb running MiXCR on the UMI-ligation and nested PCR reads. The table lists around 56,000 distinct CDR3 sequences, roughly an eighth of them singletons, with around 9.9% in the top ten. This clonotype was counted only a few times. Its antigen is currently unknown. KT2, a clone with a known TCR, was spiked into unfractionated PBMC. The germline V gene has CDR1 SGHAT and CDR2 FQNNGV. The CDR3 is 15 residues long. With 3 bases clipped from V and 9 bases from J, the junction kept 7 bases outside the gene matches.

The chain carries TRBV11-2 and TRBJ2-1; 11 bases align to TRBD2. Sequencing was done on a sample of PBMCs spiked with cells of the T cell clone KT2. The sequence was collected from a human donor. The CDR3 spells CASSFQLAGEVEQFF. CDR3 nucleotide sequence: TGTGCCAGCAGCTTCCAACTAGCGGGGGAGGTTGAGCAGTTCTTC.